This TCR beta chain was recorded in a study of CD8 T cells in Susac syndrome. This clonotype is a singleton in its sample. An input of roughly 0.45 to 1 ug of RNA was subjected to reverse transcription using random hexamers. TCR beta CDR3 was amplified by immunoSEQ multiplex PCR. This amplification extended across 54 Vbeta and 13 Jbeta segments. TCRdb re-called the immunoSEQ multiplex PCR reads with MiXCR, one entry per CDR3 protein. Of about 140,000 distinct CDR3 sequences listed, approximately 95% are singletons. Germline loops: CDR1 DFQATT, CDR2 SNEGSKA (reference sequence). This CDR3 is built from 15 residues. V shed 2 bases, J shed 8 bases, and the junction held 9 bases outside the gene matches.

This TCR derives from a human donor with multiple sclerosis. The source material was CD4+ T cells from PBMCs. V is TRBV20-1 and J is TRBJ2-1, with 10 bases aligning to TRBD2. CDR3 sequence reads: CSARPPLAGAHEQFF. CDR3 bases: TGCAGTGCTAGACCTCCGCTAGCGGGAGCCCATGAGCAGTTCTTC.